This T cell receptor beta chain was sequenced in a study of T-cell memory formation after mild COVID-19. TCRdb called the 5' RACE reads again in MiXCR, with one record for every CDR3 protein. The sample shows 350,000 to 500,000 distinct CDR3 sequences, roughly 20% of them seen only once. The V gene end was trimmed by 0 bases and the J gene end by 6 bases; junction bases not matched to a gene: 10. The CDR3 is made up of 18 amino acids. In germline, CDR1 is LGHNA, CDR2 YSLEER. The chain combines TRBV4-3 with TRBJ2-3; 12 nucleotides agree with TRBD2. This TCR came from an adult woman who had mild COVID-19 (a few samples of this study predate the infection). Cell type and time point are not known. The sample taken for sequencing was PBMCs or a T cell subset sorted from them (not recorded which). CDR3 DNA: TGCGCCAGCAGCCAAGATAGGGCCGGGACTAGCGGGTTGGATACGCAGTATTTT. Translation gives CASSQDRAGTSGLDTQYF.